Presented here are 2 T cell receptor beta chains from one specimen sequenced in a study of OX40 agonist ivuxolimab in advanced cancers. The protocol was immunoSEQ multiplex PCR, while the TCRdb copy is restricted to in-frame clones and leaves out a portion. Here the sample spans 55,000 to 85,000 clones, approximately 90% being singletons. This sample comprised CD4+ or CD8+ T cells sorted from blood, obtained in a trial of the OX40 agonist ivuxolimab. The origin of the receptors is an adult with an advanced solid tumor such as melanoma, head and neck, liver or kidney cancer.

This chain connects TRBV9 to TRBJ2-5; 13 bases align to TRBD2. The V gene end was trimmed by 0 bases and the J gene end by 3 bases; junction bases not matched to a gene: 2. Germline CDR1 is SGDLS and CDR2 is YYNGEE. The CDR3 is 16 residues long. The CDR3 here is CASSVELAGGKETQYF. The CDR3 DNA sequence: TGTGCCAGCAGCGTAGAACTAGCGGGGGGGAAAGAGACCCAGTACTTC.

This clone appeared a single time. V and J are TRBV5-1 and TRBJ2-1, with 15 bases aligning to TRBD2. Germline-derived CDR1 and CDR2 are SGHRS and YFSETQ. CDR3 length: 17 residues. Unmatched junction bases numbered 3, after V lost 4 bases and J lost 1 base. In DNA, the CDR3 is TGCGCCAGCAGCATAGGGACTAGCGGGGGGTCCTACAATGAGCAGTTCTTC. It is translated as CASSIGTSGGSYNEQFF.